This is a list of T cell receptor beta chains from one sample in a study of cytomegalovirus exposure and HLA in healthy donors. The repertoire was sequenced with immunoSEQ multiplex PCR; TCRdb's copy has only in-frame clones and lacks some. Of under 200,000 clones in the sample, approximately 70% are singletons; the top ten hold approximately 1.8%. The sequenced sample was PBMCs. The source of these receptors is a woman younger than 45 in good health and CMV-seronegative. The CDR3 runs from the conserved cysteine through the conserved F or W. The D gene is left open where the match is weak. Only part of the rows carry a size: once, few, many, or a class if the clone is expanded.

size: -
V: TRBV5-4
J: TRBJ1-4
D: -
CDR3: CASSSPTGPSNEKLFF
DNA: TGTGCCAGCAGCTCACCGACAGGCCCATCTAATGAAAAACTGTTTTTT

size: -
V: TRBV5-6
J: TRBJ2-1
D: -
CDR3: CASSGGTKVAQSYNEQFF
DNA: TGTGCCAGCAGCGGGGGGACGAAAGTAGCGCAGTCCTACAATGAGCAGTTCTTC

size: -
V: TRBV29-1
J: TRBJ2-7
D: TRBD2
CDR3: CSAGTGASGYEQYF
DNA: TGCAGCGCAGGAACCGGGGCTAGCGGCTACGAGCAGTACTTC

size: -
V: TRBV9
J: TRBJ1-2
D: TRBD1
CDR3: CASSVGGGQGLYGYTF
DNA: TGTGCCAGCAGCGTAGGGGGGGGACAGGGACTCTATGGCTACACCTTC

size: -
V: TRBV6-5
J: TRBJ1-2
D: TRBD1
CDR3: CASSRNTGDYGYTF
DNA: TGTGCCAGCAGCCGTAATACAGGGGACTATGGCTACACCTTC

size: -
V: TRBV2
J: TRBJ2-7
D: TRBD1
CDR3: CASSERGTGAYEQYF
DNA: TGTGCCAGCAGTGAGAGGGGGACAGGTGCCTACGAGCAGTACTTC

size: -
V: TRBV2
J: TRBJ1-5
D: -
CDR3: CASTKGGAGQPQHF
DNA: TGTGCCAGCACAAAAGGGGGGGCTGGTCAGCCCCAGCATTTT

size: -
V: TRBV6-1
J: TRBJ2-2
D: TRBD1
CDR3: CASSRQGNTGELFF
DNA: TGTGCCAGCAGTCGACAGGGAAACACCGGGGAGCTGTTTTTT

size: -
V: TRBV7-2
J: TRBJ1-1
D: TRBD1
CDR3: CASSLAGGGTEAFF
DNA: TGTGCCAGCAGCTTAGCAGGGGGCGGGACTGAAGCTTTCTTT

size: -
V: TRBV5-8
J: TRBJ2-3
D: -
CDR3: CASETRNTQYF
DNA: TGTGCCAGCGAGACGAGGAATACGCAGTATTTT

size: few
V: TRBV7-9
J: TRBJ1-1
D: -
CDR3: CASSFWGQEGTEAFF
DNA: TGTGCCAGCAGCTTTTGGGGCCAGGAGGGCACTGAAGCTTTCTTT

size: -
V: TRBV4-2
J: TRBJ1-4
D: -
CDR3: CASSPGGRVNEKLFF
DNA: TGTGCCAGCAGCCCTGGCGGCAGGGTAAATGAAAAACTGTTTTTT

size: -
V: TRBV6-5
J: TRBJ1-1
D: -
CDR3: CASSYSHPGFEAFF
DNA: TGTGCCAGCAGTTACTCACATCCCGGGTTTGAAGCTTTCTTT

size: -
V: TRBV7-2
J: TRBJ1-4
D: -
CDR3: CASSLDRRGGKLFF
DNA: TGTGCCAGCAGCTTAGATCGCCGGGGGGGGAAACTGTTTTTT

size: -
V: TRBV7-3
J: TRBJ2-2
D: -
CDR3: CASSGGGPNTGELFF
DNA: TGTGCCAGCAGCGGTGGCGGGCCAAACACCGGGGAGCTGTTTTTT

size: -
V: TRBV11-3
J: TRBJ2-1
D: -
CDR3: CASSGADASTYNEQFF
DNA: TGTGCCAGCAGCGGAGCGGACGCGAGCACCTACAATGAGCAGTTCTTC

size: -
V: TRBV5-5
J: TRBJ1-4
D: -
CDR3: CASSWRGGEGEKLFF
DNA: TGTGCCAGCAGCTGGCGGGGAGGGGAGGGAGAAAAACTGTTTTTT

size: -
V: TRBV28
J: TRBJ2-7
D: TRBD2
CDR3: CASRSHSGRMGEQYF
DNA: TGTGCCAGCAGAAGTCATAGCGGGAGAATGGGGGAGCAGTACTTC

size: few
V: TRBV7-2
J: TRBJ2-5
D: -
CDR3: CASSLEGRTQYF
DNA: TGTGCCAGCAGCTTAGAGGGGCGGACCCAGTACTTC

size: few
V: TRBV4-1
J: TRBJ2-3
D: TRBD2
CDR3: CASSQPLAGSADTQYF
DNA: TGCGCCAGCAGCCAGCCGCTAGCGGGGTCCGCCGATACGCAGTATTTT

size: -
V: TRBV5-1
J: TRBJ2-1
D: TRBD2
CDR3: CASSPPPRSGGLSSYNEQFF
DNA: TGCGCCAGCAGCCCTCCCCCGAGGAGCGGGGGCCTAAGCTCCTACAATGAGCAGTTCTTC

size: -
V: TRBV13
J: TRBJ2-3
D: TRBD2
CDR3: CASSLGGLAGFSYSDTQYF
DNA: TGTGCCAGCAGCTTAGGGGGACTAGCGGGGTTTAGTTACTCAGATACGCAGTATTTT

size: -
V: TRBV9
J: TRBJ2-7
D: TRBD1
CDR3: CASSGMQGAQEQYF
DNA: TGTGCCAGCAGCGGTATGCAGGGGGCTCAAGAGCAGTACTTC

size: -
V: TRBV12-2
J: TRBJ2-2
D: -
CDR3: CASRLEVVGGLKSGELFF
DNA: TGTGCAAGTCGCTTAGAAGTGGTGGGAGGACTTAAATCCGGGGAGCTGTTTTTT

size: -
V: TRBV7-6
J: TRBJ2-5
D: TRBD2
CDR3: CASNILAVQETQYF
DNA: TGTGCCAGCAACATTCTAGCGGTTCAAGAGACCCAGTACTTC

size: -
V: TRBV5-1
J: TRBJ2-7
D: TRBD1
CDR3: CASSLVPGQGSYEQYF
DNA: TGCGCCAGCAGCTTGGTTCCGGGACAGGGTTCCTACGAGCAGTACTTC

size: -
V: TRBV5-6
J: TRBJ1-2
D: -
CDR3: CASSPGPQGYYGYTF
DNA: TGTGCCAGCAGCCCTGGCCCTCAGGGTTACTATGGCTACACCTTC

size: -
V: TRBV9
J: TRBJ2-5
D: -
CDR3: CASSVGLDDQETQYF
DNA: TGTGCCAGCAGCGTAGGTCTAGACGACCAAGAGACCCAGTACTTC

size: -
V: TRBV4-3
J: TRBJ1-6
D: TRBD1
CDR3: CASSQGGQGNSPLHF
DNA: TGCGCCAGCAGCCAAGGGGGACAGGGGAATTCACCCCTCCACTTT

size: -
V: TRBV19
J: TRBJ1-5
D: -
CDR3: CASSIMAGEYQHF
DNA: TGTGCCAGTAGTATAATGGCTGGGGAGTACCAGCATTTT

size: -
V: TRBV2
J: TRBJ2-5
D: -
CDR3: CASSAGIPKETQYF
DNA: TGTGCCAGCAGTGCAGGCATTCCAAAAGAGACCCAGTACTTC

size: -
V: TRBV19
J: TRBJ1-5
D: TRBD1
CDR3: CASSIAQGVFQPQHF
DNA: TGTGCCAGTAGTATCGCCCAGGGGGTTTTTCAGCCCCAGCATTTT

size: few
V: TRBV6-5
J: TRBJ2-1
D: -
CDR3: CASSVFISNEQFF
DNA: TGTGCCAGCAGCGTCTTTATTAGCAATGAGCAGTTCTTC

size: -
V: TRBV6-5
J: TRBJ1-2
D: -
CDR3: CASSYRANYGYTF
DNA: TGTGCCAGCAGTTACCGTGCTAACTATGGCTACACCTTC

size: -
V: TRBV5-4
J: TRBJ1-1
D: -
CDR3: CASSLGRTEAFF
DNA: TGTGCCAGCAGCTTGGGGCGGACTGAAGCTTTCTTT

size: -
V: TRBV7-8
J: TRBJ1-1
D: -
CDR3: CASSVGHPTTNTEAFF
DNA: TGTGCCAGCAGCGTCGGACACCCAACAACGAACACTGAAGCTTTCTTT

size: -
V: TRBV4-1
J: TRBJ1-2
D: -
CDR3: CASSQGDYGYTF
DNA: TGCGCCAGCAGCCAGGGAGACTATGGCTACACCTTC

size: few
V: TRBV7-2
J: TRBJ2-7
D: TRBD2
CDR3: CASSLVGGTSGRVEYF
DNA: TGTGCCAGCAGCTTAGTGGGAGGGACTAGCGGGAGGGTAGAGTACTTC

size: -
V: TRBV7-6
J: TRBJ1-4
D: -
CDR3: CASSLGRGGRNEKLFF
DNA: TGTGCCAGCAGCTTAGGGAGGGGGGGCCGCAATGAAAAACTGTTTTTT

size: -
V: TRBV27
J: TRBJ1-2
D: TRBD1
CDR3: CASRGQGAFYGYTF
DNA: TGTGCCAGCAGGGGTCAGGGGGCTTTCTATGGCTACACCTTC